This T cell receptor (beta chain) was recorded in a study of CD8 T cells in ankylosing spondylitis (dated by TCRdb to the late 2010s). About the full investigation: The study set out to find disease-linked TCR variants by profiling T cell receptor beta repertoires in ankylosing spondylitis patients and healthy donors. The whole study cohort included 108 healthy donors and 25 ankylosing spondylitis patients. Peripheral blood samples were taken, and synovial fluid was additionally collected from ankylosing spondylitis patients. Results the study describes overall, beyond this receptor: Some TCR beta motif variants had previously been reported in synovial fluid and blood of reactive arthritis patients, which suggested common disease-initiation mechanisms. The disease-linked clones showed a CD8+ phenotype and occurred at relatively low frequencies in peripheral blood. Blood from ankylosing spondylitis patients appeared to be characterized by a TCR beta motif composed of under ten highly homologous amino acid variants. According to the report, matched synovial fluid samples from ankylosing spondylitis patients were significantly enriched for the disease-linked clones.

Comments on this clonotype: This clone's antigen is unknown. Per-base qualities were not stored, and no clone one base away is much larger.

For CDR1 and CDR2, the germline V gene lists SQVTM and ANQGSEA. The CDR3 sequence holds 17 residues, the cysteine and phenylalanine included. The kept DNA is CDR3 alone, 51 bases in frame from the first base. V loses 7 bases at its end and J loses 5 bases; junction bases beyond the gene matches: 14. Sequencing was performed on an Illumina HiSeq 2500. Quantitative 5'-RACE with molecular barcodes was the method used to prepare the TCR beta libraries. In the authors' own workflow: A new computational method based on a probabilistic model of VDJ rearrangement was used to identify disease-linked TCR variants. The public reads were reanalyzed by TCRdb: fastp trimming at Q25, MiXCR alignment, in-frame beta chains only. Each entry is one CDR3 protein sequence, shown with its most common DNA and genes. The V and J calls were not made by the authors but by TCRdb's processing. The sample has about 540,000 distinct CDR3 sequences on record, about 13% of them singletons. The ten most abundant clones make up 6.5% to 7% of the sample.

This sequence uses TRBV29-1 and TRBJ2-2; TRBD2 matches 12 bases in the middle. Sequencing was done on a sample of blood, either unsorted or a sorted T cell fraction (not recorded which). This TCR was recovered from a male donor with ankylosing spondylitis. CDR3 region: CSAWDSGTSGPTGELFF. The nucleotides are TGCAGCGCCTGGGACAGCGGGACTAGCGGGCCGACCGGGGAGCTGTTTTTT.